This T cell receptor (beta chain) appears in the sequencing data of a study of T cells after yellow fever vaccination. TCRdb ran MiXCR on the 5' RACE reads and lists one entry per CDR3 protein. The sample carries about 340,000 distinct CDR3 sequences, 8.7% recorded once. The starting material was PBMCs, obtained on the day of the first yellow fever vaccination. The TCR sequence derives from a man aged 18-30 years who received the YFV17D yellow fever vaccine.

The CDR3 protein is CASSPGTAFVLTF. The CDR3 bases are TGTGCCAGCAGCCCCGGGACAGCGTTCGTCCTGACTTTC. This rearrangement joins TRBV12-3 or TRBV12-4 to TRBJ2-6; 7 bases are shared with TRBD1. J lost 12 bases, V lost 6 bases, and 8 bases had no gene match. The CDR3 covers 13 residues.